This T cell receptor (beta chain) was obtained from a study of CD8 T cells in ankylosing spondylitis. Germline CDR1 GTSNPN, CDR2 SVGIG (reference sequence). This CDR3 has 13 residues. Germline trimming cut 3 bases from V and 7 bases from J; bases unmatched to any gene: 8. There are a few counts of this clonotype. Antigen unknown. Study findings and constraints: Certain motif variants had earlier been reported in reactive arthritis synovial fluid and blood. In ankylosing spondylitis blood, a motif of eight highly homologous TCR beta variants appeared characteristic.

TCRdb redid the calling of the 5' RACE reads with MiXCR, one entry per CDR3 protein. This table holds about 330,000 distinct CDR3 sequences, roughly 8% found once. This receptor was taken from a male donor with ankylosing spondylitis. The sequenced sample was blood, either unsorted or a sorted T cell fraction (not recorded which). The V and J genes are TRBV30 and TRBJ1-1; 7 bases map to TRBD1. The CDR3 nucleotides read TGTGCCTGGAGGAAAAAGGGGGCGGTTGAAGCTTTCTTT. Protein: CAWRKKGAVEAFF.